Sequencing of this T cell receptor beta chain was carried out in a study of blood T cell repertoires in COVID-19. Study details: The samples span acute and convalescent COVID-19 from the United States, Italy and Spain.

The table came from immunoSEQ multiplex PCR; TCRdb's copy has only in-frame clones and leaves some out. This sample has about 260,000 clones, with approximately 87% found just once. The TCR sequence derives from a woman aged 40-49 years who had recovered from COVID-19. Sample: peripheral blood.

Here the CDR3 reads CASSLSRGSNQPQHF. The DNA for the CDR3 is TGTGCCAGCAGCTTAAGTAGAGGAAGCAATCAGCCCCAGCATTTT. The genes are TRBV7-8 and TRBJ1-5; D is uncertain. Trimming shortened V by 2 bases and J by 1 base, and 9 bases separated the two germline ends. The germline V gene has CDR1 SGHVS and CDR2 FQNEAQ. The CDR3 has 15 residues.